Listed below are T cell receptor beta chains from one sample, sequenced in a study of cytomegalovirus exposure and HLA in healthy donors. Clones were sequenced by immunoSEQ multiplex PCR, and TCRdb holds only the in-frame ones, with some missing. The table lists some 140,000 clones, 75% to 85% of them singletons, with approximately 3% in the top ten. What was sequenced was PBMCs. The receptors were gathered from a female donor in good health and CMV-seronegative. The CDR3 runs from the conserved cysteine through the conserved F or W. Fields, in order: V gene, J gene, clone size, D gene, CDR3 DNA, CDR3 protein. The D gene is left open where the match is weak. Rows give clone size only sometimes, using once, few, many, or a class for an expanded clone.

>TRBV5-5|TRBJ1-5|.|.
TGTGCCAGCAGCCTTGGGGGGGGCACTCAGCCCCAGCATTTT
CASSLGGGTQPQHF
>TRBV2|TRBJ1-4|few|TRBD1
TGTGCCAGCAGTGAAGACAGGGGTTATGAAAAACTGTTTTTT
CASSEDRGYEKLFF
>TRBV5-6|TRBJ1-1|.|.
TGTGCCAGCAGCTCTCTCAGGGGCATGAGGACTGAAGCTTTCTTT
CASSSLRGMRTEAFF
>TRBV28|TRBJ2-7|once|TRBD1
TGTGCCAGCAGTTTAGCTACCGGGACAGGGGACTCCTACGAGCAGTACTTC
CASSLATGTGDSYEQYF
>TRBV7-9|TRBJ2-3|.|TRBD2
TGTGCCAGCAGCACACTGACTAGCGGGGGATTTAGCACAGATACGCAGTATTTT
CASSTLTSGGFSTDTQYF
>TRBV30|TRBJ2-7|.|TRBD2
TGTGCCTGGAATGCTAGCGGGGCCTACGAGCAGTACTTC
CAWNASGAYEQYF
>TRBV6-1|TRBJ2-1|.|TRBD2
TGTGCCAGCCTCGCGGGAGCCTCCACGGGTGAGCAGTTCTTC
CASLAGASTGEQFF
>TRBV12-5|TRBJ2-4|.|TRBD2
TGTGCTAGTGTCCTCGACCTAGCGGGAGGGCCCAAAAACATTCAGTACTTC
CASVLDLAGGPKNIQYF
>TRBV25-1|TRBJ2-7|.|TRBD2
TGTGCCAGCGGGGATACTAGCGGGACGGGTGAGCAGTACTTC
CASGDTSGTGEQYF
>TRBV4-3|TRBJ2-2|.|TRBD2
TGCGCCAGCAGCCAGAGCGGGGGGAACACCGGGGAGCTGTTTTTT
CASSQSGGNTGELFF
>TRBV11-3|TRBJ2-7|.|.
TGTGCCAGCAGCTTAGGAGGTTCCTACGAGCAGTACTTC
CASSLGGSYEQYF
>TRBV5-5|TRBJ2-3|.|.
TGTGCCAGCAGCTTGGGGACTAGCACAGATACGCAGTATTTT
CASSLGTSTDTQYF
>TRBV11-3|TRBJ2-1|many|.
TGTGCCAGCAGGACCGGCGGCTACAATGAGCAGTTCTTC
CASRTGGYNEQFF
>TRBV4-1|TRBJ2-5|.|TRBD1
TGCGCCAGCAGCCAAGATATTGGCGCGGCGGGACAGGGTTCCGAGACCCAGTACTTC
CASSQDIGAAGQGSETQYF
>TRBV9|TRBJ2-7|.|TRBD2
TGTGCCAGCAGCGCCAGACTAGCGGGGGGTTTTAAGGAGCAGTACTTC
CASSARLAGGFKEQYF